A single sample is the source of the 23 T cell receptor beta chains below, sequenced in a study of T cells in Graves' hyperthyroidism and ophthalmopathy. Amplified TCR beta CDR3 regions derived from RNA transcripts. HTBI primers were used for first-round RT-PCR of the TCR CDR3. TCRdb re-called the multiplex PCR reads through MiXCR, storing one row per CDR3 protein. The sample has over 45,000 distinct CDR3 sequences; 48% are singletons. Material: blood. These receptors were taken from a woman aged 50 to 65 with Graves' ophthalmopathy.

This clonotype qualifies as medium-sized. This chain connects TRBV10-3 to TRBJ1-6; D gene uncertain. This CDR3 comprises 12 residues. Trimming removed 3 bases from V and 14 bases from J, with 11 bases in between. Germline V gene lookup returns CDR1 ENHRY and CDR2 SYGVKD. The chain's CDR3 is CAISEGPGALHF. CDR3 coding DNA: TGTGCCATCAGTGAAGGACCCGGGGCCCTCCACTTT.

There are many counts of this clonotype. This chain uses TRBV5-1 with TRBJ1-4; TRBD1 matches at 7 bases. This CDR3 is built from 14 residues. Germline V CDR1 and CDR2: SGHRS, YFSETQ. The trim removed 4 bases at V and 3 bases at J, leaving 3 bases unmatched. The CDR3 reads CASSMTGPNEKLFF. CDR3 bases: TGCGCCAGCAGCATGACAGGGCCTAATGAAAAACTGTTTTTT.

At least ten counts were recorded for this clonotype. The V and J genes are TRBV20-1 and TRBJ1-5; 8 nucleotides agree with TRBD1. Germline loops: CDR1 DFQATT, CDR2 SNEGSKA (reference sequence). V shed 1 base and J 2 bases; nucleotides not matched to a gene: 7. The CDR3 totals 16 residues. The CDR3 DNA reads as TGCAGTGCTAGAGGCCAGGGGGCGAGCGGCAATCAGCCCCAGCATTTT. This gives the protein CSARGQGASGNQPQHF.

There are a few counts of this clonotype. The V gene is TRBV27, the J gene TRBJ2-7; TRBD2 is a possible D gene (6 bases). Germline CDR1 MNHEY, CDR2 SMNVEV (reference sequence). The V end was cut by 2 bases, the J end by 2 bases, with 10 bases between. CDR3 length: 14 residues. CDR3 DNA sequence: TGTGCCAGCAGTTTAAATCCTAGCGCCTACGAGCAGTACTTC. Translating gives CASSLNPSAYEQYF.

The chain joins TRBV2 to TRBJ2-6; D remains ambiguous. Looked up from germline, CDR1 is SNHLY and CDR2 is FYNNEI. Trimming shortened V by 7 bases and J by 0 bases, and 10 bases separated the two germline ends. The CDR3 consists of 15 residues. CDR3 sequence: CASTSIASGANVLTF. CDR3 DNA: TGTGCCAGCACAAGTATAGCCTCTGGGGCCAACGTCCTGACTTTC.

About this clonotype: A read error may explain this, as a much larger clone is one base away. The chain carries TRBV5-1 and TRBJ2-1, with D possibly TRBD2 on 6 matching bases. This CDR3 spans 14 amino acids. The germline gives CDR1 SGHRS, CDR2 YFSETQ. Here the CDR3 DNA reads TGCGCCGGCAGCTTAGCGGAGGGCCGACATGAGCAGTTCTTC. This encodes CAGSLAEGRHEQFF.

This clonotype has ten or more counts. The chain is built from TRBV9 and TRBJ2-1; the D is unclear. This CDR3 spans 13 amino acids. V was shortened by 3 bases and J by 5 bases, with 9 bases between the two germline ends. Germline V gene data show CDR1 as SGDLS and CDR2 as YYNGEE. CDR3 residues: CASSAYPNNEQFF. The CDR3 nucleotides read TGTGCCAGCAGCGCGTACCCTAACAATGAGCAGTTCTTC.

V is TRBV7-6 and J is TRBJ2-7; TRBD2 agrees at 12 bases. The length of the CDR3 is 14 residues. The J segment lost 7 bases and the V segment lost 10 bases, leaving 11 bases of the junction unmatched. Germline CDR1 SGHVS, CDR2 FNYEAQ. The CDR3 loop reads CATTRLAGEREQYF. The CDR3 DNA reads TGTGCCACCACCCGACTAGCGGGAGAGCGAGAGCAGTACTTC.

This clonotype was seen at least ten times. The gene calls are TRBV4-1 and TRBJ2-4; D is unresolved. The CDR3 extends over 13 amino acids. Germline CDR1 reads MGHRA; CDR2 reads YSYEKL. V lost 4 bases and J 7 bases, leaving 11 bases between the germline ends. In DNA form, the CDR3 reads TGCGCCAGCAGCCGACCGGCAGATAACATTCAGTACTTC. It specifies CASSRPADNIQYF.

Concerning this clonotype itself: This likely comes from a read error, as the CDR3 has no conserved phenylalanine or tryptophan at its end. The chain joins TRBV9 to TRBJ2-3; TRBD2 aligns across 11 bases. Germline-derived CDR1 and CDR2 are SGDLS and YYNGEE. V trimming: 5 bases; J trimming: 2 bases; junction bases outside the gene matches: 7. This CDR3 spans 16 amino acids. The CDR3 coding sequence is TGTGCCAGCAGGGCTAGCGGGGGGAGGACCACAGATACGCAGTATCTT. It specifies CASRASGGRTTDTQYL.

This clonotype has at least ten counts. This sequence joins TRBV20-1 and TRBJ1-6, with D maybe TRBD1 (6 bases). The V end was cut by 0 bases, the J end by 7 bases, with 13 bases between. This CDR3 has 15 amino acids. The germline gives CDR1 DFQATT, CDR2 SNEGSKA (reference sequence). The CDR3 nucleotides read TGCAGTGCTAGAGATCAGGGGACTGAGAATTCACCCCTCCACTTT. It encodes CSARDQGTENSPLHF.

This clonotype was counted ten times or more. The CDR3: CASLIYNEQFF. DNA of the CDR3: TGTGCCAGCTTAATCTACAATGAGCAGTTCTTC. This chain connects TRBV2 to TRBJ2-1, with D unresolved. Germline V CDR1 and CDR2: SNHLY, FYNNEI. CDR3 length: 11 residues. The ends were cut back, 8 bases at V and 3 bases at J, with 5 bases in the middle. The full variable domain, rest sourced from reference TRBV2 and TRBJ2-1, is EPEVTQTPSHQVTQMGQEVILRCVPISNHLYFYWYRQILGQKVEFLVSFYNNEISEKSEIFDDQFSVERPDGSNFTLKIRSTKLEDSAMYFCASLIYNEQFFGPGTRLTVL.

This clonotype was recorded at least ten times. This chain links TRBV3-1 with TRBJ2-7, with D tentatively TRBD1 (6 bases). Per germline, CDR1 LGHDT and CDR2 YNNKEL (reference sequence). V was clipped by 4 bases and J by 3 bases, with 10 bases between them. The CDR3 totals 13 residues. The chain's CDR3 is CASSLYRDYEQYF. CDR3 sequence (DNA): TGTGCCAGCAGCCTTTACAGGGACTACGAGCAGTACTTC.

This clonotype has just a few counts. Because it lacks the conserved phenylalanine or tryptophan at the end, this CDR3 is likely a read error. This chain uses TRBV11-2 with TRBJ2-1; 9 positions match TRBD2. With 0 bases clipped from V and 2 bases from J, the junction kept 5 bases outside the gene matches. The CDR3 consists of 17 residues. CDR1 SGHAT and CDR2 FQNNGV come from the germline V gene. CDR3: CASSLDPASGAYNEQFL. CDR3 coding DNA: TGTGCCAGCAGCTTAGATCCCGCTAGCGGGGCCTACAATGAGCAGTTCCTC.

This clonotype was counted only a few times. The CDR3 DNA reads TGTGCCAGCAGCCCCCCGGGAGCCTACGAGCAGTACTTC. Protein sequence: CASSPPGAYEQYF. The J gene is TRBJ2-7, the V gene TRBV3-1, with D possibly matching TRBD2 (6 bases). The CDR3 extends over 13 amino acids. V gave up 4 bases and J gave up 2 bases, with 9 bases separating them. Looked up from germline, CDR1 is LGHDT and CDR2 is YNNKEL (reference sequence).

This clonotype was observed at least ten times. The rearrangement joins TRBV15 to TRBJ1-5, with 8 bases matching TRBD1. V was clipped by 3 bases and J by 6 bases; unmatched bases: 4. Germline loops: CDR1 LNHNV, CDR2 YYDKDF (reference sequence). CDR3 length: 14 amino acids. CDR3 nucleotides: TGTGCCACCAGCAGGGACAGGGTTTTTCAGCCCCAGCATTTT. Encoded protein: CATSRDRVFQPQHF.

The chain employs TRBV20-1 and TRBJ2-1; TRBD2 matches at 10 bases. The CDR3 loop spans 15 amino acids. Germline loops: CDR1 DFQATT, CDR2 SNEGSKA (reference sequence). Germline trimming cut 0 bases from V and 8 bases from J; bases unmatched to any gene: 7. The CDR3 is CSARDSGGADYEQFF. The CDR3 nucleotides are TGCAGTGCTAGAGACAGCGGGGGGGCCGACTATGAGCAGTTCTTC.

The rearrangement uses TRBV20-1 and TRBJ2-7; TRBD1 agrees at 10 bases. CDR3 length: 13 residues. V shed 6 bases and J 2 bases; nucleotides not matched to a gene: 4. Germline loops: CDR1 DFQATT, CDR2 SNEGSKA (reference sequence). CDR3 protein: CSARDRGPYEQYF. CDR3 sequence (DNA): TGCAGTGCCCGGGACAGGGGCCCCTACGAGCAGTACTTC.

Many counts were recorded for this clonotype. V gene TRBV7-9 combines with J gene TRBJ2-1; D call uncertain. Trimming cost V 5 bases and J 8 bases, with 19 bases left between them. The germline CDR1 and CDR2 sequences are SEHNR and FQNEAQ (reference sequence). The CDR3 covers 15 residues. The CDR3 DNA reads TGTGCCAGCAGCCAGAGCGTTAGTCCCCCCCATGAGCAGTTCTTC. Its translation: CASSQSVSPPHEQFF.

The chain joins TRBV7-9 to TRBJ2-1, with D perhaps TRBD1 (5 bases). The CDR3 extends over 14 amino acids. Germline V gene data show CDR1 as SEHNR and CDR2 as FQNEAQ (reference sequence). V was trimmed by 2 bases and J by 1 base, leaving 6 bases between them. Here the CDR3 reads CASSLQGSYNEQFF. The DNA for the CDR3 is TGTGCCAGCAGCTTACAGGGTTCCTACAATGAGCAGTTCTTC.

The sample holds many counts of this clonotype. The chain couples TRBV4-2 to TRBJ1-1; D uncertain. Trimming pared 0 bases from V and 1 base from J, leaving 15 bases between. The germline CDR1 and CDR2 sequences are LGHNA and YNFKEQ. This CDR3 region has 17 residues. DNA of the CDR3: TGTGCCAGCAGCCAAGACGCCCGGACGGAGGGGAACACTGAAGCTTTCTTT. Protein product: CASSQDARTEGNTEAFF.

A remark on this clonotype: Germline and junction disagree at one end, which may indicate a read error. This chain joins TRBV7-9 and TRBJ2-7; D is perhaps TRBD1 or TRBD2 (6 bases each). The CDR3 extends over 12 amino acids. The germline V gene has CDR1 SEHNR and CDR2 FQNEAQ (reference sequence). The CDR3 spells CASSERGQELYF. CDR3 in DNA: TGTGCCAGCAGTGAACGGGGGCAGGAGCTGTACTTC.

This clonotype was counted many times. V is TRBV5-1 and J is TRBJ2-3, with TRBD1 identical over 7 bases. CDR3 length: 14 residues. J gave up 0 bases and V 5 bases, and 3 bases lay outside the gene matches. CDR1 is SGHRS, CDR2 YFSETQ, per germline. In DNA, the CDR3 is TGCGCCAGCAGTGTGGGACAGAGCACAGATACGCAGTATTTT. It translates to CASSVGQSTDTQYF.